This T cell receptor beta chain stems from a study of T cells in Graves' hyperthyroidism and ophthalmopathy. Whole-study findings and limits: In the blood, most expanded thyroid clonotypes above 0.001 appeared as well.

Uncontrolled infection, other autoimmune disease, pregnancy and lactation each barred patients from inclusion. This CDR3 region has 13 residues. Trimming stripped 2 bases from V and 6 bases from J, with 12 bases between. Germline loops: CDR1 GTSNPN, CDR2 SVGIG (reference sequence). On this clonotype: Its antigen remains unknown.

TCR beta CDR3 sequences were amplified from RNA transcripts. Researchers ran a first-round RT-PCR on the TCR CDR3 using the HTBI primer set. Each CDR3 protein is one row after TCRdb ran MiXCR on the multiplex PCR reads. The table records more than 600,000 distinct CDR3 sequences, approximately 16% of them present only once. V and J are TRBV30 and TRBJ2-3, with no clear D. This TCR came from a man aged 18 to 30 with Graves' hyperthyroidism. Material: blood. The CDR3 sequence is CAWSSLGADTQYF. Written as DNA, the CDR3 is TGTGCCTGGAGTAGCTTAGGTGCGGATACGCAGTATTTT.